These 28 T cell receptor beta chains originate from one sample sequenced in a study of T cells in women clearing cervical HPV infection (dated by TCRdb to 2016 to 2018). Library prep was done by the immunoSEQ multiplex PCR assay. In its TCRdb copy, this immuneACCESS table keeps in-frame sequences only and misses some clones. Where compared with another copy, unresolved V genes explain less than half of these, and the others have no known cause. This sample's records show about 26,000 clones. The ten largest clones represent about 3.9% of the sample. The sequenced sample was blood buffy coat. The source is a woman between 18 and 69 years old with a cervical HPV16 infection that either progressed to CIN3+ or cleared (not recorded which).

Concerning this clone: Sequencing ends 3 residues short of the CDR3 end; the germline J gene provides the rest. The chain combines TRBV12-3 or TRBV12-4 with TRBJ2-7; 8 bases map to TRBD1. V lost 4 bases to trimming and J lost 3 bases; unmatched junction nucleotides: 8. CDR3 size: 15 residues. This chain's CDR3 is CASSSPGQGGYEQYF. The CDR3 bases that were read are TGTGCCAGCAGTTCCCCAGGACAGGGAGGCTACGAG.

Note on this clone: The read is 3 residues too short to cover the CDR3 end, so that end is filled in from the germline J gene. This sequence joins TRBV5-6 and TRBJ1-2; possible D gene TRBD1, 6 bases. V lost 1 base to trimming and J lost 7 bases, with 14 bases between them. The CDR3 loop spans 14 amino acids. Germline CDR1 is SGHDT and CDR2 is YYEEEE. The CDR3 DNA, read in part, is TGTGCCAGCAGCTTGTTTATGGACAGCGCTGGC. Translating gives CASSLFMDSAG. The entire CDR3 reads CASSLFMDSAGYTF.

Comment on this clone: The read ends 3 residues shy of where the CDR3 ends; the end is completed using the germline J gene. The chain couples TRBV2 to TRBJ1-2; 7 bases map to TRBD1. Germline V gene lookup returns CDR1 SNHLY and CDR2 FYNNEI. V lost 11 bases and J lost 0; bases outside the gene matches: 12. This CDR3 has 15 amino acids. The CDR3 reads CAVLHNRGPNYGYTF. CDR3 DNA (partial): TGTGCCGTATTACATAACAGGGGCCCTAACTATGGC.

A word on this clone: The missing CDR3 end, 3 residues past where the read stops, is filled in from the germline J gene. The rearrangement uses TRBV19 and TRBJ1-2; a possible D gene is TRBD1 (6 bases). Germline lookup yields CDR1 LNHDA and CDR2 SQIVND (reference sequence). This CDR3 comprises 16 residues. The CDR3 spells CASRGSSGGLYNDYTF. CDR3 DNA, as far as it was read: TGTGCCAGTAGGGGCTCTAGCGGGGGCCTATACAATGAC. The complete variable domain, with remaining parts taken from reference TRBV19 and TRBJ1-2, reads DGGITQSPKYLFRKEGQNVTLSCEQNLNHDAMYWYRQDPGQGLRLIYYSQIVNDFQKGDIAEGYSVSREKKESFPLTVTSAQKNPTAFYLCASRGSSGGLYNDYTFGSGTRLTVV.

About this clone itself: Read sequence stops 3 residues before the CDR3 end, and the germline J gene provides the missing end. The J gene is TRBJ2-2, the V gene TRBV5-4, with a possible D match to TRBD1 (5 bases). Germline V gene data show CDR1 as SGHNT and CDR2 as YYREEE (reference sequence). This CDR3 spans 14 amino acids. CDR3 DNA, as far as it was read: TGTGCCAGTCAGGGTCAGTTATCGAATTCACCG. Protein product: CASQGQLSNSP. The complete CDR3 sequence is CASQGQLSNSPLFF.

Comments on this clone: The read ends 3 residues before the CDR3 terminus; that terminus is restored from the germline J gene. The rearrangement joins TRBV12-3 or TRBV12-4 to TRBJ1-4; D is undetermined. V dropped 6 bases and J dropped 0 bases, with 8 bases sitting between them. The CDR3 has 14 amino acids. The CDR3 here is CASSIDATNEKLFF. CDR3 DNA, as far as it was read: TGTGCCAGCAGCATAGATGCAACTAATGAAAAA.

Points on this clone: From the germline J gene comes the end of the CDR3, since the read stops 3 residues before it. The V and J genes are TRBV7-9 and TRBJ2-7, with TRBD1 identical over 10 bases. Germline CDR1 SEHNR, CDR2 FQNEAQ (reference sequence). The V and J ends lost 4 bases and 3 bases, in that order; junction bases with no gene match: 6. This CDR3 spans 15 amino acids. Partial CDR3 DNA: TGTGCCAGCAGCTCCCCCGGGACAGGGGACTACGAG. Translation gives CASSSPGTGDYE. The complete CDR3 protein is CASSSPGTGDYEQYF.

Details on this clone: The sequence runs out 3 residues before the end of the CDR3; the remainder is reconstructed from the germline J gene. The chain uses TRBV5-6 and TRBJ2-7, with 9 bases identical to TRBD1. J gave up 0 bases and V 2 bases, and 3 bases lay outside the gene matches. Germline V CDR1 and CDR2: SGHDT, YYEEEE. This CDR3 is built from 15 residues. This CDR3 is CASSLPGQGSYEQYF. Partial CDR3 DNA: TGTGCCAGCAGCTTACCGGGACAGGGCTCCTACGAG.

Comments on this clone: The CDR3 end is not reached by the read, which stops 3 residues before it; the germline J gene fills it in. The rearrangement joins TRBV30 to TRBJ1-1, with a weak D call TRBD1 (6 bases). The CDR3 length is 12 residues. Germline V gives CDR1 GTSNPN, CDR2 SVGIG (reference sequence). CDR3 DNA, as far as it was read: TGTGCCTGGAGGGAGACAGGATTTTAC. Protein: CAWRETGFY. The CDR3, in full, reads CAWRETGFYAFF.

A word on this clone: The CDR3 end is not reached by the read, which stops 3 residues before it; the germline J gene fills it in. The chain recombines TRBV30 with TRBJ1-4, with D unresolved. The CDR3 contains 15 residues. Germline CDR1 and CDR2: GTSNPN and SVGIG (reference sequence). The CDR3 loop is CAWSKRSSYNSPLFF. The sequenced part of the CDR3 DNA is TGTGCCTGGAGTAAGCGGAGCTCCTATAATTCACCA. Complete variable domain (other parts from reference TRBV30 and TRBJ1-4): SQTIHQWPATLVQPVGSPLSLECTVEGTSNPNLYWYRQAAGRGLQLLFYSVGIGQISSEVPQNLSASRPQDRQFILSSKKLLLSDSGFYLCAWSKRSSYNSPLFFGSGTQLSVL.

To note about this clone: The read ends 3 residues before the CDR3 terminus; that terminus is restored from the germline J gene. The rearrangement links TRBV5-6 to TRBJ1-2, with a possible D match to TRBD1 (5 bases). V was trimmed by 1 base and J by 3 bases, leaving 10 bases between them. Per the germline V gene, CDR1 is SGHDT and CDR2 is YYEEEE. The CDR3 spans 14 residues. The sequenced CDR3 bases are TGTGCCAGCAGCTTGCCAGGGCCGGACTATGGC. Its protein is CASSLPGPDYG. From start to end, the CDR3 is CASSLPGPDYGYTF.

For this clone: The read ends 3 residues shy of where the CDR3 ends; the end is completed using the germline J gene. This chain connects TRBV18 to TRBJ1-2; possible D gene TRBD1, 6 bases. Germline CDR1 KGHSH, CDR2 LQKENI. This CDR3 is 15 amino acids long. CDR3: CASSPRTGSSYDYTF. The part of the CDR3 DNA that was read is TGTGCCAGCTCACCACGCACAGGGAGCTCCTACGAC.

Concerning this clone: The sequence runs out 3 residues before the end of the CDR3; the remainder is reconstructed from the germline J gene. The chain recombines TRBV20-1 with TRBJ1-1; D is undetermined. CDR3 length: 14 residues. The V end lost 3 bases, the J end lost 3 bases, and 14 bases lay between the germline ends. Per germline, CDR1 DFQATT and CDR2 SNEGSKA (reference sequence). The covered CDR3 bases are TGCAGTGCTAGGCAAGGCCCTGTGGACACTGAA. Protein product: CSARQGPVDTE. The full CDR3 sequence reads CSARQGPVDTEAFF.

Regarding this clone: The read gets to within 3 residues of the CDR3 end, and the germline J gene fills in the rest. The genes are TRBV12-3 or TRBV12-4 and TRBJ2-5; no definite D call. This CDR3 is built from 12 residues. Between the trimmed V and J ends, which lost 4 bases and 5 bases, there was a span of 8 bases. This CDR3 is CASSSARETQYF. Partial CDR3 DNA: TGTGCCAGCAGTTCTGCCCGGGAGACC.

About this clone itself: Sequencing ends 3 residues short of the CDR3 end; the germline J gene provides the rest. This rearrangement joins TRBV15 to TRBJ2-7; 7 bases are a match to TRBD1. Germline V gene lookup returns CDR1 LNHNV and CDR2 YYDKDF (reference sequence). The length of the CDR3 is 15 residues. Germline trimming cut 1 base from V and 3 bases from J; bases unmatched to any gene: 6. CDR3 residues: CATSRGIGTDYEQYF. Incomplete CDR3 DNA: TGTGCCACCAGCAGAGGGATCGGGACAGACTACGAG.

As for this clone: With the read ending 3 residues before the CDR3 end, the germline J gene is used to fill in that end. The V gene is TRBV6-2 or TRBV6-3, the J gene TRBJ2-5; 10 positions match TRBD2. The CDR3 has 15 residues. Germline V gene lookup returns CDR1 MNHEY and CDR2 SVGEGT. V was pared by 6 bases and J by 5 bases, with 9 bases of the junction left unmatched. The CDR3 loop reads CASRASGGAQETQYF. The CDR3 DNA, read in part, is TGTGCCAGCAGGGCAAGCGGGGGGGCCCAGGAGACC.

Comments on this clone: The CDR3 extends 3 residues past the end of the read, so its final part is completed from the germline J gene. J is TRBJ2-3 and V is TRBV20-1, with TRBD2 as a possible D gene (5 bases). Trimming removed 6 bases at V and 5 bases at J, with 6 bases between. Germline-derived CDR1 and CDR2 are DFQATT and SNEGSKA (reference sequence). CDR3 size: 10 residues. The sequenced CDR3 bases are TGCAGTGCCGAGGGAGATACG. It yields the protein CSAEGDT. The CDR3, in full, reads CSAEGDTQYF.

Comment on this clone: The CDR3 goes on 3 residues after the read ends, and that part is filled in from the germline J gene. The chain uses TRBV2 and TRBJ2-2, with TRBD1 matching 7 bases. With 9 bases clipped from V and 5 bases from J, the junction kept 15 bases outside the gene matches. Germline V lookup: CDR1 SNHLY, CDR2 FYNNEI. The CDR3 sequence is 16 residues long. The CDR3 sequence is CARGSRQGVSTGELFF. Incomplete CDR3 DNA: TGTGCCAGAGGCAGTCGACAGGGTGTTAGTACCGGGGAG.

To note about this clone: The CDR3 is cut off 3 residues early in the read; its end comes from the germline J gene. V and J are TRBV19 and TRBJ2-3; 13 nucleotides match TRBD2. Germline lookup yields CDR1 LNHDA and CDR2 SQIVND (reference sequence). Germline trimming cut 5 bases from V and 8 bases from J; bases unmatched to any gene: 7. This CDR3 is 15 amino acids long. The covered CDR3 bases are TGTGCCAGTAGTCCGGGACTAGCGGGGCCAACTACG. Protein product: CASSPGLAGPTT. Given in full, the CDR3 is CASSPGLAGPTTQYF.

Worth noting for this clone: From the germline J gene comes the end of the CDR3, since the read stops 3 residues before it. The chain combines TRBV5-1 with TRBJ1-6; D not certain. Germline CDR1 SGHRS, CDR2 YFSETQ. The CDR3 covers 14 residues. Trimming removed 0 bases from V and 10 bases from J, with 11 bases in between. The sequenced part of the CDR3 DNA is TGCGCCAGCAGCTTGGAGTCCCGAGGGTCACCC. Translation: CASSLESRGSP. The CDR3, in full, reads CASSLESRGSPLHF.

On this clone itself: The sequence runs out 3 residues before the end of the CDR3; the remainder is reconstructed from the germline J gene. This chain connects TRBV6-2 or TRBV6-3 to TRBJ1-4; D ambiguous. This CDR3 is built from 12 residues. V gave up 2 bases and J gave up 7 bases, with 5 bases separating them. Germline CDR1 is MNHEY and CDR2 is SVGEGT. The CDR3: CASSYPGEKLFF. The sequenced CDR3 bases are TGTGCCAGCAGTTACCCCGGTGAAAAA.

Concerning this clone itself: With the read ending 3 residues before the CDR3 end, the germline J gene is used to fill in that end. This rearrangement joins TRBV5-8 to TRBJ1-2; TRBD1 matches 10 bases. The CDR3 sequence is 15 residues long. Losses at the gene ends were 4 bases for V and 7 bases for J; bases not matched to a gene: 10. Germline V gives CDR1 SGHTS, CDR2 YDEGEE. Incomplete CDR3 DNA: TGTGCCAGCAGCCCATGGACAGGGGGTGTCGGTGGC. It yields the protein CASSPWTGGVGG. The whole CDR3 protein reads CASSPWTGGVGGYTF.

Concerning this clone itself: The CDR3 extends 3 residues past the end of the read, so its final part is completed from the germline J gene. The chain is built from TRBV20-1 and TRBJ2-7, with 12 bases matching TRBD1. The CDR3 loop spans 14 amino acids. CDR1 is DFQATT and CDR2 is SNEGSKA in the germline V gene (reference sequence). Trimming cost V 5 bases and J 1 base; bases outside gene matches: 3. Partial CDR3 DNA: TGCAGTGCTGAGGGACAGGGGGCGTCCTACGAG. It yields the protein CSAEGQGASYE. The full-length CDR3 reads as CSAEGQGASYEQYF.

As to this clone: The read is 3 residues too short to cover the CDR3 end, so that end is filled in from the germline J gene. V usage is TRBV4-2 and J usage is TRBJ2-3, with 11 bases identical to TRBD2. V lost 3 bases, J lost 2 bases, and 4 bases stayed unmatched. The CDR3 contains 16 residues. CDR1 is LGHNA, CDR2 YNFKEQ, per germline. The sequenced CDR3 bases are TGTGCCAGCAGCCAGAATAGCGGGGGGGCCACAGATACG. It is translated as CASSQNSGGATDT. The entire CDR3 protein reads CASSQNSGGATDTQYF.

To note about this clone: The missing CDR3 end, 3 residues past where the read stops, is filled in from the germline J gene. The chain recombines TRBV20-1 with TRBJ2-3, with a weak D call TRBD2 (7 bases). V dropped 3 bases and J dropped 2 bases, with 15 bases sitting between them. This CDR3 region has 15 residues. The germline V gene has CDR1 DFQATT and CDR2 SNEGSKA (reference sequence). Partial CDR3 DNA: TGCAGTGCTAGGCTGGGCGGGGGCGACACAGATACG. Encoded protein: CSARLGGGDTDT. The full CDR3 protein is CSARLGGGDTDTQYF.

CDR3 in amino acids: CAWSENLANYGYTF. Incomplete CDR3 DNA: TGTGCCTGGAGTGAGAACTTAGCTAACTATGGC. V and J are TRBV30 and TRBJ1-2, with D hard to call. The DNA ends 3 residues before the CDR3 does, and the rest of the CDR3 is filled in from the germline J gene. Germline CDR1 and CDR2: GTSNPN and SVGIG (reference sequence). The V end was cut by 1 base, the J end by 0 bases, with 9 bases between. The length of the CDR3 is 14 residues.

As to this clone: An end of the junction does not agree with germline; a read error may underlie this. The CDR3 protein is CASSIGQSYEAFF. The sequenced part of the CDR3 DNA is TGTGCTAGCAGCATCGGACAGTCCTACGAG. The chain employs TRBV7-7 and TRBJ1-1; D perhaps matches TRBD1 (6 bases). The CDR3 goes on 3 residues after the read ends, and that part is filled in from the germline J gene. In germline, CDR1 is SSHAT, CDR2 FNYEAQ (reference sequence). The CDR3 totals 13 residues.

Remarks on this clone: The read terminates 3 residues ahead of where the CDR3 ends, so the germline J gene completes it. This chain links TRBV12-3 or TRBV12-4 with TRBJ2-1; D is possibly TRBD1 (5 bases). V lost 7 bases, J lost 4 bases, and 20 bases lay in between. CDR3 size: 16 residues. The part of the CDR3 DNA that was read is TGTGCCAGCACCGACCCCTCACCGCGGACATACAATGAG. This translates into CASTDPSPRTYNE. The whole CDR3 sequence reads CASTDPSPRTYNEQFF.